Listed below are T cell receptor beta chains from one sample, sequenced in a study of blood T cell repertoires in COVID-19. The data were produced by immunoSEQ multiplex PCR, yet TCRdb's version contains in-frame clones alone and is incomplete. The sample has around 180,000 clones; 80% to 90% are singletons. Sequenced: peripheral blood. These receptors were taken from a man in his fifties or sixties with acute or convalescent COVID-19. Each CDR3 is given with its conserved first and last residue. Not all rows give a size; the values are once, few, many and, for expanded clones, a class.

CDR3aa	j_gene	abundance	v_gene
CASSSRGAALHF	TRBJ1-6	.	TRBV6-2/TRBV6-3
CASGFARGYGYTF	TRBJ1-2	.	TRBV2
CASSRTSGNLGEQFF	TRBJ2-1	.	TRBV3-1/TRBV3-2
CASSSGLAGNEQYF	TRBJ2-7	.	TRBV7-2
CASRQGGPGNTIYF	TRBJ1-3	.	TRBV19
CASRGAGVGETQYF	TRBJ2-5	once	TRBV2
CASSFSGPQYF	TRBJ2-7	once	TRBV28
CASSRLAGVAEQFF	TRBJ2-1	.	TRBV6-5
CASSYPQGMDTGELFF	TRBJ2-2	.	TRBV6-5
CASSPYGTGELFF	TRBJ2-2	.	TRBV19
CASVPGGYNEQFF	TRBJ2-1	.	TRBV28
CASSSLPDRAHEQYF	TRBJ2-7	.	TRBV5-4
CASSKSTPGIVHEQYF	TRBJ2-7	.	TRBV19
CASSLKLLGGDTQYF	TRBJ2-3	.	TRBV7-2
CASSHAGSYNEQFF	TRBJ2-1	.	TRBV3-1/TRBV3-2